The 32 T cell receptor beta chains presented below share a single source sample, sequenced in a study of blood T cells in healthy people across ages. The authors ran a second PCR of about 7 to 11 cycles using a sample-barcoded 5' primer and a J-beta primer mix. TCRdb redid the calling of the 5' RACE reads with MiXCR, one entry per CDR3 protein. The sample carries over a million distinct CDR3 sequences, 55% to 75% recorded once. The sample was blood. The receptors were sampled from a man between 18 and 29 years old in good health.

As for this clonotype: Germline is not matched at one junction end, which may reflect a read error. The V call is TRBV7-9, the J call TRBJ1-1; D is ambiguous. CDR1 is SEHNR and CDR2 is FQNEAQ in the germline V gene (reference sequence). The CDR3 has 12 residues. The CDR3 reads CAGSLQNTEAFF. The DNA for the CDR3 is TGTGCCGGCAGCCTACAGAACACTGAAGCTTTCTTT.

The sample holds a few counts of this clonotype. The chain has TRBV3-1 and TRBJ2-1; weak D call: TRBD2 (5 bases). Germline CDR1 is LGHDT and CDR2 is YNNKEL (reference sequence). This CDR3 is 14 amino acids long. V dropped 0 bases and J dropped 5 bases, with 8 bases sitting between them. CDR3 bases: TGTGCCAGCAGCCAAGAAGACTACCACAATGAGCAGTTCTTC. It specifies CASSQEDYHNEQFF.

This chain links TRBV7-2 with TRBJ1-3, with a weak D call TRBD1 (6 bases). Trimming took off 5 bases at V and 1 base at J, with 12 bases between the two ends. Germline V lookup: CDR1 SGHTA, CDR2 FQGNSA. The length of the CDR3 is 15 residues. CDR3 DNA sequence: TGTGCCAGCAGCCCGGACGGACAGTCTGGAAACACCATATATTTT. Protein: CASSPDGQSGNTIYF.

The rearrangement links TRBV27 to TRBJ2-3, with 9 positions matching TRBD2. V lost 2 bases to trimming and J lost 0 bases; unmatched junction nucleotides: 6. The CDR3 contains 17 residues. Germline values: CDR1 MNHEY, CDR2 SMNVEV (reference sequence). This chain's CDR3 is CASSLGASGTSTDTQYF. The DNA of the CDR3 is TGTGCCAGCAGTTTAGGGGCTAGCGGGACGAGCACAGATACGCAGTATTTT.

V usage is TRBV11-2 and J usage is TRBJ1-1; D not resolved. Germline CDR1 SGHAT, CDR2 FQNNGV. Trimming pared 2 bases from V and 2 bases from J, leaving 6 bases between. CDR3 length equals 13 residues. The DNA of the CDR3 is TGTGCCAGCAGCTTAACGGATAACACTGAAGCTTTCTTT. It codes for CASSLTDNTEAFF.

This chain connects TRBV2 to TRBJ2-5; the D is unclear. The germline CDR1 and CDR2 sequences are SNHLY and FYNNEI. The length of the CDR3 is 13 residues. V lost 6 bases, J lost 2 bases, and 10 bases lay in between. CDR3 residues: CASRGRLQETQYF. DNA for the CDR3: TGTGCCAGCAGAGGACGATTACAAGAGACCCAGTACTTC.

V and J are TRBV29-1 and TRBJ2-3, with 11 nucleotides matching TRBD2. The trim removed 4 bases at V and 5 bases at J, leaving 5 bases unmatched. The CDR3 spans 14 residues. Germline CDR1 reads SQVTM; CDR2 reads ANQGSEA. The CDR3 DNA is TGCAGCGTTGGACTAGCGGGGAGAGGAGATACGCAGTATTTT. Protein sequence: CSVGLAGRGDTQYF.

CDR3 residues: CSVELGGNLNIQYF. DNA of the CDR3: TGCAGCGTTGAACTCGGAGGGAATCTAAACATTCAGTACTTC. The gene calls are TRBV29-1 and TRBJ2-4, with D possibly matching TRBD2 (6 bases). Germline V gene sequence: CDR1 SQVTM, CDR2 ANQGSEA. V lost 2 bases and J lost 6, with 14 bases in between. The CDR3 has 14 amino acids.

V gene TRBV30 combines with J gene TRBJ2-7, with D possibly TRBD2 on 6 matching bases. V was pared by 2 bases and J by 4 bases, with 12 bases between. CDR1 is GTSNPN and CDR2 is SVGIG in the germline V gene (reference sequence). This CDR3 region has 13 residues. The DNA of the CDR3 is TGTGCCTGGAGTAGGAGTAGCGGATACGAGCAGTACTTC. Protein product: CAWSRSSGYEQYF. Full variable domain (rest looked up from reference TRBV30 and TRBJ2-7): SQTIHQWPATLVQPVGSPLSLECTVEGTSNPNLYWYRQAAGRGLQLLFYSVGIGQISSEVPQNLSASRPQDRQFILSSKKLLLSDSGFYLCAWSRSSGYEQYFGPGTRLTVT.

This clonotype was counted a few times. This sequence joins TRBV7-9 and TRBJ2-3; D call uncertain. Deletions cut 4 bases from V and 3 bases from J, with 14 bases between. Germline values: CDR1 SEHNR, CDR2 FQNEAQ (reference sequence). The CDR3 length is 15 residues. In nucleotides, the CDR3 is TGTGCCAGCAGCTCCTATACAAGGAAGACAGATACGCAGTATTTT. Protein: CASSSYTRKTDTQYF.

This chain uses TRBV6-5 with TRBJ2-1; no definite D call. There are 12 residues in the CDR3. V was trimmed by 4 bases and J by 7 bases, leaving 8 bases between them. CDR1 and CDR2 from the germline V gene are MNHEY and SVGAGI. The CDR3 here is CASSSRANEQFF. The CDR3 DNA follows: TGTGCCAGCAGTTCTAGGGCTAATGAGCAGTTCTTC.

The sample holds a few counts of this clonotype. The J gene is TRBJ2-7, the V gene TRBV12-3 or TRBV12-4; perhaps TRBD2 as D (5 bases). V lost 4 bases to trimming and J lost 2 bases, with 21 bases between them. This CDR3 comprises 17 residues. CDR3 protein: CASSYFGERAPAYEQYF. The CDR3 coding sequence is TGTGCCAGCAGTTACTTCGGTGAGAGGGCCCCCGCCTACGAGCAGTACTTC.

The gene calls are TRBV27 and TRBJ2-3, with TRBD2 matching over 10 bases. Germline V gives CDR1 MNHEY, CDR2 SMNVEV (reference sequence). CDR3 length equals 18 residues. With 2 bases clipped from V and 5 bases from J, the junction kept 13 bases outside the gene matches. CDR3 bases: TGTGCCAGCAGTTTAGCAGGTTATAGCGGGGGGAAGGAAGATACGCAGTATTTT. Encoded protein: CASSLAGYSGGKEDTQYF.

This chain joins TRBV21-1 and TRBJ2-3; the D segment call TRBD2 is taken from the table without a DNA check. TRBV21-1 is a pseudogene locus. The CDR3 loop spans 15 amino acids. The CDR3 region is CASSKGGSVTDTQYF. The CDR3 region has the DNA TGTGCCAGCAGCAAAGGCGGGAGCGTCACAGATACGCAGTATTTT.

The rearrangement links TRBV5-1 to TRBJ2-1, with D possibly matching TRBD2 (6 bases). There are 15 residues in the CDR3. Germline CDR1 and CDR2: SGHRS and YFSETQ. Trimming stripped 5 bases from V and 4 bases from J, with 16 bases between. The CDR3 DNA reads TGCGCCAGCAGTCGGGCGGAGGGGCCTTACAATGAGCAGTTCTTC. This translates into CASSRAEGPYNEQFF.

This chain connects TRBV27 to TRBJ2-3; D not certain. CDR1 and CDR2 from the germline V gene are MNHEY and SMNVEV (reference sequence). The CDR3 has 13 amino acids. V dropped 3 bases and J dropped 7 bases, with 11 bases sitting between them. CDR3 coding DNA: TGTGCCAGCAGTTTCAAGGGCGGTTATACGCAGTATTTT. Translating it yields CASSFKGGYTQYF.

This chain uses TRBV2 with TRBJ2-3; 10 bases line up with TRBD2. The V segment lost 10 bases and the J segment 5 bases; nucleotides outside the gene matches: 12. Germline V CDR1 and CDR2: SNHLY, FYNNEI. The CDR3 spans 15 residues. CDR3 in amino acids: CATDASGLARDTQYF. CDR3 DNA sequence: TGTGCCACCGACGCCTCGGGACTAGCGAGAGATACGCAGTATTTT.

A note on this clonotype: At one of its ends the junction is not consistent with the germline gene, which may arise from a read error. The chain carries TRBV29-1 and TRBJ2-6; a possible D gene is TRBD1 (5 bases). The CDR3 sequence is 14 residues long. Germline values: CDR1 SQVTM, CDR2 ANQGSEA. DNA for the CDR3: TGCAGCGTGACTCAGGCCTCTGGGGCCAACATCCTGACTTTC. As protein: CSVTQASGANILTF.

This clonotype was seen repeatedly, ten times or more. This chain links TRBV6-1 with TRBJ2-5, with D uncertain. V was clipped by 5 bases and J by 3 bases, with 1 base between them. CDR1 is MNHNS and CDR2 is SASEGT in the germline V gene. The CDR3 is 10 residues long. Here the CDR3 reads CASSKETQYF. The CDR3, as DNA: TGTGCCAGCAGTAAAGAGACCCAGTACTTC.

The chain is built from TRBV12-3 or TRBV12-4 and TRBJ2-1, with D tentatively TRBD2 (6 bases). This CDR3 comprises 15 residues. V dropped 5 bases and J dropped 3 bases, with 14 bases sitting between them. CDR3 coding DNA: TGTGCCAGCAGTCGGATCGGGCGGGGCTACAATGAGCAGTTCTTC. Encoded protein: CASSRIGRGYNEQFF.

The genes are TRBV7-9 and TRBJ2-1; TRBD1 agrees at 7 bases. Germline trimming cut 5 bases from V and 10 bases from J; bases unmatched to any gene: 17. CDR1 and CDR2 (germline): SEHNR, FQNEAQ (reference sequence). This CDR3 contains 16 residues. CDR3: CASSPRQGLNLREQFF. The DNA of the CDR3 is TGTGCCAGCAGCCCCCGACAGGGTCTCAACTTACGCGAGCAGTTCTTC.

This clonotype was seen only once. The CDR3 nucleotides are TGTGCCAGCAGCTCGGGGACAGGGAAGAACGAGCAGTACTTC. Translated: CASSSGTGKNEQYF. The rearrangement uses TRBV7-2 and TRBJ2-7; TRBD1 matches 9 bases. The CDR3 runs 14 residues. The V and J ends lost 4 bases and 5 bases, in that order; junction bases with no gene match: 6. CDR1 and CDR2 (germline): SGHTA, FQGNSA.

This clonotype turned up a few times. The rearrangement uses TRBV20-1 and TRBJ2-7; D call uncertain. With 7 bases removed from V and 3 bases from J, the gap between germline ends came to 19 bases. CDR3 length: 14 amino acids. The germline gives CDR1 DFQATT, CDR2 SNEGSKA (reference sequence). The CDR3 region has the DNA TGCAGTGTAAAGGTTGGGGTGAGGTTCTACGAGCAGTACTTC. Its protein product is CSVKVGVRFYEQYF.

This chain uses TRBV6-2 or TRBV6-3 with TRBJ1-1; no reliable D call. Trimming removed 6 bases from V and 1 base from J, with 6 bases in between. Germline V gene lookup returns CDR1 MNHEY and CDR2 SVGEGT. The length of the CDR3 is 12 residues. CDR3 protein: CASRRKNTEAFF. Here the CDR3 DNA reads TGTGCCAGCAGACGGAAGAACACTGAAGCTTTCTTT.

This clonotype appeared a single time. The chain is built from TRBV12-3 or TRBV12-4 and TRBJ1-4; D may be TRBD1 (6 bases). The CDR3 consists of 16 residues. Trimming left V 5 bases short and J 8 bases short, with 21 bases between. Here the CDR3 reads CASSPPSTGRLEKLFF. The CDR3 DNA follows: TGTGCCAGCAGTCCCCCATCGACAGGCAGGCTCGAAAAACTGTTTTTT.

The V gene is TRBV9, the J gene TRBJ2-5, with 7 positions matching TRBD2. The closer fit of TRBJ2-7 to the DNA end suggests the J call may be wrong. CDR3 length equals 14 residues. From germline, CDR1 is SGDLS and CDR2 YYNGEE. The CDR3 DNA reads TGTGCCAGCAGCGTATTTGCGGGAGCGGACGAGCAGTACTTC. Its protein is CASSVFAGADEQYF.

Concerning this clonotype itself: Compared with germline, one end of the junction differs, possibly owing to a read error. The V and J genes are TRBV4-1 and TRBJ2-7, with D perhaps being TRBD1 or TRBD2 (5 bases each). Germline V lookup: CDR1 MGHRA, CDR2 YSYEKL. CDR3 length: 14 residues. The CDR3 DNA reads as TGCGCCAGCAGCCAAACCCGGGGCTCCGACGAGCAGTACTTC. Amino acid sequence: CASSQTRGSDEQYF.

The chain joins TRBV4-2 to TRBJ2-5; unclear D gene. Trimming took off 3 bases at V and 11 bases at J, with 22 bases between the two ends. The CDR3 has 15 residues. CDR1 LGHNA and CDR2 YNFKEQ come from the germline V gene. The CDR3 bases are TGTGCCAGCAGCCAGAATGTGGGTTCTTCAGAGGAGCAGTACTTC. Protein product: CASSQNVGSSEEQYF.

The CDR3 nucleotides are TGCAGCGCCCTAGGGGTAGGGAATCAGCCCCAGCATTTT. This encodes CSALGVGNQPQHF. The chain couples TRBV29-1 to TRBJ1-5, with D perhaps matching TRBD1 (5 bases). The length of the CDR3 is 13 residues. In germline, CDR1 is SQVTM, CDR2 ANQGSEA. Trimming left V 7 bases short and J 4 bases short, with 14 bases between.

V gene TRBV4-3 combines with J gene TRBJ2-7; 7 bases are a match to TRBD2. Germline V gene data show CDR1 as LGHNA and CDR2 as YSLEER. This CDR3 region has 15 residues. The J segment lost 3 bases and the V segment lost 2 bases, leaving 7 bases of the junction unmatched. The CDR3 DNA follows: TGCGCCAGCAGCCAATCAGCGGGGAAGAGCTACGAGCAGTACTTC. Translated, it gives CASSQSAGKSYEQYF.

In this sample, this clonotype turned up once. The chain recombines TRBV6-1 with TRBJ2-7, with 7 bases that match TRBD1. V lost 7 bases, J lost 2 bases, and 5 bases stayed unmatched. The germline gives CDR1 MNHNS, CDR2 SASEGT. The CDR3 has 13 residues. Here the CDR3 DNA reads TGTGCCAGCATCCTAGGGACAGCCTACGAGCAGTACTTC. As protein: CASILGTAYEQYF.

This clonotype was recorded a few times. The chain combines TRBV4-2 with TRBJ2-7; D remains unclear. The CDR3 runs 16 residues. Germline V lookup: CDR1 LGHNA, CDR2 YNFKEQ. V was cut by 2 bases and J by 0 bases, with 14 bases left in between. The CDR3 DNA reads TGTGCCAGCAGCCAATTTGCAGGTACCAGCTCCTACGAGCAGTACTTC. Translating gives CASSQFAGTSSYEQYF.